The 30 T cell receptor beta chains below were found in one sample sequenced in a study of cytomegalovirus exposure and HLA in healthy donors. With 60 Vbeta and 13 Jbeta primers, the PCR was carried out. TCRdb keeps only in-frame clones here, not all; method: immunoSEQ multiplex PCR. The data contain approximately 170,000 clones, 65% to 85% of them singletons. Source material: PBMCs. All receptors derive from a boy aged 2 to 10 in good health and CMV-seronegative.

This chain links TRBV7-9 with TRBJ2-5, with TRBD1 matching over 11 bases. Germline V lookup: CDR1 SEHNR, CDR2 FQNEAQ (reference sequence). After removal of 2 bases from V and 3 bases from J, the junction contained 2 bases not matched to a gene. This CDR3 is 15 amino acids long. For the CDR3, the DNA is TGTGCCAGCAGCTTACTGGGACAGGGGGAAGAGACCCAGTACTTC. Its protein is CASSLLGQGEETQYF. Based on the CDR3 plus reference TRBV7-9 and TRBJ2-5, the full variable domain is DTGVSQNPRHKITKRGQNVTFRCDPISEHNRLYWYRQTLGQGPEFLTYFQNEAQLEKSRLLSDRFSAERPKGSFSTLEIQRTEQGDSAMYLCASSLLGQGEETQYFGPGTRLLVL.

This rearrangement joins TRBV5-4 to TRBJ2-6; possibly TRBD1 for D (6 bases). V lost 4 bases and J lost 4, with 12 bases in between. Germline V gene data show CDR1 as SGHNT and CDR2 as YYREEE (reference sequence). The CDR3 has 15 residues. The CDR3 DNA follows: TGTGCCAGCAGCGAGGGGGATGTAGGGGCCAACGTCCTGACTTTC. Protein product: CASSEGDVGANVLTF.

This chain uses TRBV29-1 with TRBJ2-2, with D possibly matching TRBD2 (6 bases). CDR1 is SQVTM and CDR2 is ANQGSEA in the germline V gene. The CDR3 extends over 13 amino acids. Trimming removed 4 bases at V and 6 bases at J, with 12 bases between. The CDR3 loop is CSVGGGIPGELFF. The CDR3 nucleotides read TGCAGCGTTGGAGGAGGGATCCCCGGGGAGCTGTTTTTT.

The V and J genes are TRBV19 and TRBJ2-3, with TRBD2 as a possible D gene (6 bases). This CDR3 is built from 13 residues. V lost 6 bases and J lost 2, with 9 bases in between. From germline, CDR1 is LNHDA and CDR2 SQIVND (reference sequence). CDR3 bases: TGTGCCAGTAGCGGGAGCTACACAGATACGCAGTATTTT. Protein product: CASSGSYTDTQYF.

The CDR3 nucleotides read TGTGCCAGCAGCTCGTGGAGGGTGGGTGGCTACACCTTC. Translating gives CASSSWRVGGYTF. This chain links TRBV5-8 with TRBJ1-2; D gene uncertain. The V and J ends lost 3 bases and 7 bases respectively, with 13 bases between them. This CDR3 has 13 amino acids. From germline, CDR1 is SGHTS and CDR2 YDEGEE.

This chain uses TRBV5-1 with TRBJ1-1, with a tentative D call TRBD1 (5 bases). CDR1 and CDR2 from the germline V gene are SGHRS and YFSETQ. This CDR3 spans 13 amino acids. The V gene lost 4 bases and the J gene lost 6 bases, with 13 bases spanning the gap. This chain's CDR3 is CASSRLQDPEAFF. The CDR3 DNA sequence: TGCGCCAGCAGCCGGCTACAGGACCCTGAAGCTTTCTTT.

CDR3 region: CASSLIRDNQPQHF. The CDR3 DNA sequence: TGTGCCAGTAGCCTCATACGGGACAATCAGCCCCAGCATTTT. The rearrangement joins TRBV19 to TRBJ1-5; D is undetermined. Deletions cut 6 bases from V and 3 bases from J, with 12 bases between. The CDR3 length is 14 residues. Per the germline V gene, CDR1 is LNHDA and CDR2 is SQIVND (reference sequence).

This clone has more than one count but fewer than ten. The CDR3 DNA reads as TGTGCCAGCAGTCGGCAGGTAGCCGGGGAGCTGTTTTTT. Translation: CASSRQVAGELFF. The chain couples TRBV6-5 to TRBJ2-2; D not certain. Deletions cut 5 bases from V and 6 bases from J, with 10 bases between. This CDR3 has 13 residues. Germline CDR1 and CDR2: MNHEY and SVGAGI.

The chain joins TRBV29-1 to TRBJ1-1; 9 bases map to TRBD1. The V gene end was trimmed by 6 bases and the J gene end by 1 base; junction bases not matched to a gene: 3. CDR1 is SQVTM, CDR2 ANQGSEA, per germline. The CDR3 is 13 residues long. CDR3 amino acids: CSVQQGANTEAFF. The DNA for the CDR3 is TGCAGCGTCCAACAGGGGGCGAACACTGAAGCTTTCTTT.

The rearrangement uses TRBV7-9 and TRBJ1-2; D remains unclear. Trimming pared 1 base from V and 4 bases from J, leaving 13 bases between. The CDR3 is 15 residues long. The germline gives CDR1 SEHNR, CDR2 FQNEAQ (reference sequence). The CDR3 spells CASSLEGSGSYGYTF. The CDR3 coding sequence is TGTGCCAGCAGCTTAGAGGGTTCCGGGAGCTATGGCTACACCTTC.

The V call is TRBV10-3, the J call TRBJ2-1; TRBD2 aligns across 8 bases. Germline CDR1 reads ENHRY; CDR2 reads SYGVKD. CDR3 length: 15 amino acids. With V trimmed by 1 base and J by 7 bases, 6 bases remained unmatched. This CDR3 is CAISEWSGGRNEQFF. DNA for the CDR3: TGTGCCATCAGTGAGTGGAGCGGGGGACGGAATGAGCAGTTCTTC.

This clone has more than one count but fewer than ten. The chain joins TRBV19 to TRBJ1-2; D gene unclear. Germline V gene lookup returns CDR1 LNHDA and CDR2 SQIVND (reference sequence). V dropped 9 bases and J dropped 5 bases, with 16 bases sitting between them. This CDR3 contains 13 residues. The CDR3 sequence is CARLWRAVYGYTF. The DNA of the CDR3 is TGTGCCAGGTTGTGGAGGGCAGTATATGGCTACACCTTC.

With respect to this clone: The sample contains more than one DNA sequence encoding this CDR3. The chain combines TRBV6-5 with TRBJ1-1; TRBD1 aligns across 7 bases. The ends lost 8 bases at V and 0 bases at J; junction bases unmatched: 3. CDR1 and CDR2 (germline): MNHEY, SVGAGI. The CDR3 is made up of 13 amino acids. CDR3 sequence reads: CASRQGMNTEAFF. In DNA form, the CDR3 reads TGTGCCAGCCGACAGGGAATGAACACTGAAGCTTTCTTT.

The chain has TRBV7-6 and TRBJ2-5; 7 bases line up with TRBD2. CDR3 length: 12 residues. Germline loops: CDR1 SGHVS, CDR2 FNYEAQ. The trim removed 4 bases at V and 5 bases at J, leaving 1 base unmatched. The CDR3 DNA sequence: TGTGCCAGCAGCTACGGGGGGGAGACCCAGTACTTC. It translates to CASSYGGETQYF.

The rearrangement joins TRBV5-4 to TRBJ2-3; tentative D call: TRBD2 (7 bases). The V gene lost 4 bases and the J gene lost 4 bases, with 22 bases spanning the gap. The CDR3 is 17 amino acids. The germline CDR1 and CDR2 sequences are SGHNT and YYREEE (reference sequence). In nucleotides, the CDR3 is TGTGCCAGCAGCCCTACCGGATTGGGGGGGCCCGCAGATACGCAGTATTTT. Its protein product is CASSPTGLGGPADTQYF.

In nucleotides, the CDR3 is TGTGCCAGCGAGGGGACGGGGGTGAATTCACCCCTCCACTTT. It specifies CASEGTGVNSPLHF. The chain links TRBV2 to TRBJ1-6; D might be TRBD1 (5 bases). The ends were cut back, 8 bases at V and 7 bases at J, with 15 bases in the middle. The CDR3 totals 14 residues. Germline V lookup: CDR1 SNHLY, CDR2 FYNNEI.

The genes are TRBV6-6 and TRBJ1-4; D unclear. The CDR3 extends over 14 amino acids. CDR1 and CDR2 from the germline V gene are MNHNY and SVGAGI (reference sequence). Trimming removed 5 bases from V and 8 bases from J, with 15 bases in between. CDR3 in DNA: TGTGCCAGCAGTCCCGAGCGTCCCGAGGAAAAACTGTTTTTT. Protein product: CASSPERPEEKLFF.

This chain joins TRBV5-1 and TRBJ2-3; the D gene is possibly TRBD2 (5 bases). This CDR3 region has 16 residues. Germline lookup yields CDR1 SGHRS and CDR2 YFSETQ. V lost 3 bases, J lost 1 base, and 15 bases lay in between. In nucleotides, the CDR3 is TGCGCCAGCAGCTCGGCCGGGGAGTACGGCACAGATACGCAGTATTTT. Its protein is CASSSAGEYGTDTQYF.

V is TRBV2 and J is TRBJ1-1; tentatively, D is TRBD1 (6 bases). V was pared by 9 bases and J by 5 bases, with 13 bases between. Germline V CDR1 and CDR2: SNHLY, FYNNEI. The CDR3 has 12 amino acids. The DNA of the CDR3 is TGTGCCAGTAAACAGGGTTGGACTGAAGCTTTCTTT. This gives the protein CASKQGWTEAFF.

The J gene is TRBJ2-1, the V gene TRBV19; possibly TRBD2 for D (7 bases). The germline V and J ends were trimmed by 4 bases and 5 bases, with 18 bases remaining between them. Germline CDR1 reads LNHDA; CDR2 reads SQIVND (reference sequence). The CDR3 is 16 residues long. The CDR3 is CASSTRGAGQDNEQFF. CDR3 DNA: TGTGCCAGTAGTACCCGGGGGGCGGGACAAGACAATGAGCAGTTCTTC.

This clone was detected only once. This chain links TRBV7-2 with TRBJ2-5; tentative D call: TRBD2 (5 bases). The germline V gene has CDR1 SGHTA and CDR2 FQGNSA. The CDR3 totals 15 residues. V was trimmed by 1 base and J by 2 bases, leaving 11 bases between them. CDR3 nucleotide sequence: TGTGCCAGCAGCTTAGTAATTGACTATCAAGAGACCCAGTACTTC. Translated, it gives CASSLVIDYQETQYF.

The chain recombines TRBV6-5 with TRBJ1-4, with D possibly TRBD1 on 6 matching bases. V was cut by 5 bases and J by 7 bases, with 14 bases left in between. Germline V gives CDR1 MNHEY, CDR2 SVGAGI. The CDR3 is 14 residues long. CDR3 DNA: TGTGCCAGCAGTGAAACAGGGTGGAGTGAAAAACTGTTTTTT. Amino acids: CASSETGWSEKLFF.

This chain links TRBV7-9 with TRBJ1-1, with TRBD1 identical over 7 bases. With V trimmed by 4 bases and J by 1 base, 3 bases remained unmatched. The CDR3 has 14 amino acids. Looked up from germline, CDR1 is SEHNR and CDR2 is FQNEAQ (reference sequence). CDR3 bases: TGTGCCAGCAGCTCCGGGACAGCGAACACTGAAGCTTTCTTT. It yields the protein CASSSGTANTEAFF.

V is TRBV11-1 and J is TRBJ2-5; TRBD1 might be the D (6 bases). Germline values: CDR1 SGHAT, CDR2 FQDESV (reference sequence). This CDR3 region has 16 residues. The ends were cut back, 1 base at V and 5 bases at J, with 17 bases in the middle. CDR3 in amino acids: CASSLVGGTGLETQYF. For the CDR3, the DNA is TGTGCCAGCAGCTTAGTTGGGGGTACAGGGCTTGAGACCCAGTACTTC.

J is TRBJ2-7 and V is TRBV5-5, with D hard to call. Trimming pared 4 bases from V and 0 bases from J, leaving 17 bases between. This CDR3 is 16 amino acids long. Germline V gene sequence: CDR1 SGHKS, CDR2 YYEKEE (reference sequence). The CDR3 region is CASSPSPRTGSYEQYF. Written as DNA, the CDR3 is TGTGCCAGCAGCCCCTCCCCCAGAACGGGCTCCTACGAGCAGTACTTC.

J is TRBJ2-7 and V is TRBV28, with 12 nucleotides matching TRBD2. The CDR3 totals 16 residues. Germline CDR1 and CDR2: MDHEN and SYDVKM. V lost 8 bases, J lost 3 bases, and 11 bases stayed unmatched. For the CDR3, the DNA is TGTGCCAGCGTCCTGTCTAGCGGGGGGGGTTTCTACGAGCAGTACGTC. Protein sequence: CASVLSSGGGFYEQYV.

The chain uses TRBV5-1 and TRBJ1-1, with a possible D match to TRBD1 (5 bases). CDR1 is SGHRS and CDR2 is YFSETQ in the germline V gene. The V and J ends lost 6 bases and 3 bases respectively, with 15 bases between them. CDR3 length equals 14 residues. CDR3 residues: CASTPSGGDTEAFF. As DNA, the CDR3 is TGCGCCAGCACCCCTTCGGGGGGAGACACTGAAGCTTTCTTT. The complete variable domain, with remaining parts taken from reference TRBV5-1 and TRBJ1-1, reads KAGVTQTPRYLIKTRGQQVTLSCSPISGHRSVSWYQQTPGQGLQFLFEYFSETQRNKGNFPGRFSGRQFSNSRSEMNVSTLELGDSALYLCASTPSGGDTEAFFGQGTRLTVV.

This clone has just one count. The V call is TRBV9, the J call TRBJ1-1; the match to TRBD1 covers 10 bases. The germline V gene encodes CDR1 SGDLS and CDR2 YYNGEE. The trim removed 0 bases at V and 10 bases at J, leaving 6 bases unmatched. This CDR3 is built from 14 residues. CDR3 sequence reads: CASSVEDRGLGAFF. CDR3 bases: TGTGCCAGCAGCGTAGAAGACAGGGGGCTCGGAGCTTTCTTT.

A few counts support this clone. Other DNA sequences in the sample encode the same CDR3. The genes are TRBV7-9 and TRBJ1-5, with 7 bases that match TRBD1. The germline CDR1 and CDR2 sequences are SEHNR and FQNEAQ (reference sequence). The CDR3 sequence is 14 residues long. The V and J ends lost 5 bases and 3 bases, in that order; junction bases with no gene match: 4. Written as DNA, the CDR3 is TGTGCCAGCAGCCTGACAGGGAACAATCAGCCCCAGCATTTT. It translates to CASSLTGNNQPQHF.

This clone was detected only once. The V gene is TRBV15, the J gene TRBJ1-2; D possibly corresponds to TRBD1 (6 bases). With 0 bases removed from V and 4 bases from J, the gap between germline ends came to 9 bases. This CDR3 is built from 14 residues. Per germline, CDR1 LNHNV and CDR2 YYDKDF (reference sequence). The CDR3 protein is CATSRDRTAYGYTF. DNA for the CDR3: TGTGCCACCAGCAGAGATAGGACAGCCTATGGCTACACCTTC.